The 3 T cell receptor beta chains presented below share a single source sample, sequenced in a study of cytomegalovirus exposure and HLA in healthy donors. Use of 60 Vbeta and 13 Jbeta primers characterized the PCR. The assay was immunoSEQ multiplex PCR, and TCRdb's table has in-frame clones only and misses some. Seen here are around 250,000 clones, around 81% observed once, and the top ten hold approximately 8.4%. Input material: PBMCs. The receptors were sampled from a woman aged 55-70 years in good health and CMV-seropositive.

The chain couples TRBV7-3 to TRBJ2-2, with TRBD2 matching over 7 bases. Looked up from germline, CDR1 is SGHTA and CDR2 is FQGTGA. The CDR3 loop spans 17 amino acids. J gave up 5 bases and V 5 bases, and 14 bases lay outside the gene matches. Written as DNA, the CDR3 is TGTGCCAGCAGCCCCCTCTCGGGGGAGGGCCGAACCGGGGAGCTGTTTTTT. Its translation is CASSPLSGEGRTGELFF.

This clone was seen a single time. The chain combines TRBV5-1 with TRBJ1-1; D is undetermined. Germline CDR1 is SGHRS and CDR2 is YFSETQ. V was pared by 4 bases and J by 3 bases, with 10 bases between. The CDR3 consists of 13 residues. The CDR3 bases are TGCGCCAGCAGCCCAAGAGGCGACACTGAAGCTTTCTTT. The encoded protein is CASSPRGDTEAFF.

This clone was recorded once. The J gene is TRBJ1-2, the V gene TRBV27; 9 bases align to TRBD1. The CDR3 is 17 residues long. V was clipped by 0 bases and J by 3 bases; unmatched bases: 8. CDR1 and CDR2 (germline): MNHEY, SMNVEV (reference sequence). CDR3 amino acids: CASSLSFAGQGDYGYTF. Written as DNA, the CDR3 is TGTGCCAGCAGTTTATCGTTCGCGGGACAGGGTGACTATGGCTACACCTTC.